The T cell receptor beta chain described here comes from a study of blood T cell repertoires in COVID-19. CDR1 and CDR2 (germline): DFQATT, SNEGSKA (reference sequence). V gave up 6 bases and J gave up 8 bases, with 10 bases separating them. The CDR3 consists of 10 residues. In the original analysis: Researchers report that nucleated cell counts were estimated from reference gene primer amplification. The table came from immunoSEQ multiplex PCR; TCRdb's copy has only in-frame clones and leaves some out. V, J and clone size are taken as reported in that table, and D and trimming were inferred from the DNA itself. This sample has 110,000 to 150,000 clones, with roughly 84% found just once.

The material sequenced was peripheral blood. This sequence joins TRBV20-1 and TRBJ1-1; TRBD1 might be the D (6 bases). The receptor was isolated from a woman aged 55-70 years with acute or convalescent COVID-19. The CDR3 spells CSAVGQEAFF. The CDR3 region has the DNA TGCAGTGCCGTCGGACAGGAAGCTTTCTTT.